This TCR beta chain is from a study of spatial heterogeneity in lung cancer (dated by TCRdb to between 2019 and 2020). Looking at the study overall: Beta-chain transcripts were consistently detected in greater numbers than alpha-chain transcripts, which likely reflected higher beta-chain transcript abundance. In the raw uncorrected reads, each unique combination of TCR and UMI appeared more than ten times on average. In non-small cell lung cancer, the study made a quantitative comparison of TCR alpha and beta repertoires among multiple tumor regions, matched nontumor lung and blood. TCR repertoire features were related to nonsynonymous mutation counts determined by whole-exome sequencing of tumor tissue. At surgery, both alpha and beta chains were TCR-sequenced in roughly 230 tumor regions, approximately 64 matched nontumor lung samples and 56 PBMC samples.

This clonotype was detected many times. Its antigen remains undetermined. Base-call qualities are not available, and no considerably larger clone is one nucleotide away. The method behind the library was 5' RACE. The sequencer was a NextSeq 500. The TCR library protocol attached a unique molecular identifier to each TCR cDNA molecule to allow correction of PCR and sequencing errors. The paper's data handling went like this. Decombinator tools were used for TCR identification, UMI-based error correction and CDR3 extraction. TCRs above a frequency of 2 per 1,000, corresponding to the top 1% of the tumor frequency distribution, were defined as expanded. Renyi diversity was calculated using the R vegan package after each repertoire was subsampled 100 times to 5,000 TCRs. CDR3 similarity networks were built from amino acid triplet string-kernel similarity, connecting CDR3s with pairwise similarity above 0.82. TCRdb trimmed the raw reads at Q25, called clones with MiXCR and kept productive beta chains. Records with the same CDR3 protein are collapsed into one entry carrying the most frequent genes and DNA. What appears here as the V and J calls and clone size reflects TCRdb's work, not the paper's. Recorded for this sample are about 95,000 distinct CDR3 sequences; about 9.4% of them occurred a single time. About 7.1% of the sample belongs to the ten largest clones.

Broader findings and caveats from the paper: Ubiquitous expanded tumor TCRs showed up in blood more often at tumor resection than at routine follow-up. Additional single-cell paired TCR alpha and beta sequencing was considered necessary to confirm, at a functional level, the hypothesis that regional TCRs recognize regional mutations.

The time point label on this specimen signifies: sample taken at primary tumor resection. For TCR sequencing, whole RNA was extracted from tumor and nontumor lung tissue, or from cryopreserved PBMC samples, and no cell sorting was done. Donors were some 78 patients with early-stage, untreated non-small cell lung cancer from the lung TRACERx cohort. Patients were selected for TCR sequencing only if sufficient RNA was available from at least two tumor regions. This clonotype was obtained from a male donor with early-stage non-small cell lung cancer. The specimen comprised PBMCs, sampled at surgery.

The sequence in DNA is TGCGCCAGCAGCTCCCTAGCGGGGGGAACCTACGAGCAGTACTTC. This encodes CASSSLAGGTYEQYF. Recombination linked TRBV5-1 to TRBJ2-7, with TRBD2 matching 11 junction bases. The germline V and J ends show losses of 3 bases and 2 bases respectively, and no gene match explains 4 bases of the junction. CDR1 and CDR2 are drawn from the germline V gene: SGHRS, YFSETQ. There are 15 amino acids in the CDR3, from cysteine to phenylalanine inclusive. Solely the CDR3 DNA is kept, with 45 bases framed from the first base.